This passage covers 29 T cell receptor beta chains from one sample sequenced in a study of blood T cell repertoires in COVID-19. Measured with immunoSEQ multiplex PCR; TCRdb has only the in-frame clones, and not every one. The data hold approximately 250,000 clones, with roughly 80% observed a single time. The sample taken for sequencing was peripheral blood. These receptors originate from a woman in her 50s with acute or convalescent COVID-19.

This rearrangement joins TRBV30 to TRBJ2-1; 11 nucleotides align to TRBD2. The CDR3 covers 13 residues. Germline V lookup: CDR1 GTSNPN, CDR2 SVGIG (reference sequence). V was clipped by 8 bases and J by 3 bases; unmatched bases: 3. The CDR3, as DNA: TGTGCCCGTAGCGGGAGGGTCTACAATGAGCAGTTCTTC. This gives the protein CARSGRVYNEQFF.

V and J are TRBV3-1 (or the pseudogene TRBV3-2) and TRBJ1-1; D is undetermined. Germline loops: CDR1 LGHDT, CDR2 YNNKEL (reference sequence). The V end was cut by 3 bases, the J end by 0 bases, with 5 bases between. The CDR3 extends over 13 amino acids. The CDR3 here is CASSQQLNTEAFF. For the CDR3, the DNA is TGTGCCAGCAGCCAGCAGTTGAACACTGAAGCTTTCTTT.

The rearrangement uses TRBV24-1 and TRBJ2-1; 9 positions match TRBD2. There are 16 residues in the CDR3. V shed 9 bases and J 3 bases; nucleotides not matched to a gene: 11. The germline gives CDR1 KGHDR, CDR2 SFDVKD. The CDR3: CATSNPGAGGYNEQFF. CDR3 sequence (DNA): TGTGCCACCTCGAACCCGGGAGCGGGGGGCTACAATGAGCAGTTCTTC.

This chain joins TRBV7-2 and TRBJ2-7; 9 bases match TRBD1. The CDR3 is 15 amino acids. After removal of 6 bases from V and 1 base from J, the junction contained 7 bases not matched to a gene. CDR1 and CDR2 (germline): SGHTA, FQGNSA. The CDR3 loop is CASSRTGTGSYEQYF. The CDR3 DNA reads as TGTGCCAGCAGTCGGACCGGGACAGGGTCCTACGAGCAGTACTTC.

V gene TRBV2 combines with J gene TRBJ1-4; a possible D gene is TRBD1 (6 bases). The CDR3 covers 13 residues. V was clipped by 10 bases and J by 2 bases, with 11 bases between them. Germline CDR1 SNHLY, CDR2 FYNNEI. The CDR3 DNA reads TGTGCCACCAGGGGCAACACTAATGAAAAACTGTTTTTT. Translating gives CATRGNTNEKLFF.

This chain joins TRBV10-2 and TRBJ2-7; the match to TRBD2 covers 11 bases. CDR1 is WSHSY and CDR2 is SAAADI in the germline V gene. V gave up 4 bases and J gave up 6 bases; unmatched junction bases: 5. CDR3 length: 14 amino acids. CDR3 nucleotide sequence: TGCGCCAGCAGTGCTACTAGCGGGAGCTCCGAGCAGTACTTC. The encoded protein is CASSATSGSSEQYF.

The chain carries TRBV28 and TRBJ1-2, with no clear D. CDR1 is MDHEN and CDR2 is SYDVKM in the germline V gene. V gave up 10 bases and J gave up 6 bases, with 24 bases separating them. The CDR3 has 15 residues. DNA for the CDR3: TGTGCCACCTCCAGGCGATCTTTCCTTGGAAATGGCTACACCTTC. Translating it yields CATSRRSFLGNGYTF.

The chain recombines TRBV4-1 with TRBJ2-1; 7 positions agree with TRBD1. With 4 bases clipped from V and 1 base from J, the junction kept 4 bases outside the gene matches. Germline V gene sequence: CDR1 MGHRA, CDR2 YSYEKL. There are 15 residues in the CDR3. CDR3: CASSRRQGSYNEQFF. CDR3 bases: TGCGCCAGCAGCCGCCGACAGGGATCCTACAATGAGCAGTTCTTC.

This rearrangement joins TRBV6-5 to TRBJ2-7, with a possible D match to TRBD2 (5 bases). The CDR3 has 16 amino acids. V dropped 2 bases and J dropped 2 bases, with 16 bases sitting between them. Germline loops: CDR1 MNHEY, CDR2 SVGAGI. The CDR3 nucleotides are TGTGCCAGCAGTTACGACGGTGTGGCCGGGGCCTACGAGCAGTACTTC. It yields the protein CASSYDGVAGAYEQYF.

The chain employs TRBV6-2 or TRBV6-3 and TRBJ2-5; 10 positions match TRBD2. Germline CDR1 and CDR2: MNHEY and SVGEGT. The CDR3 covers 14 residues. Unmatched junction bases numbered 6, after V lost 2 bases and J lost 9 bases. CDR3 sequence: CASSYLGLAVAQYF. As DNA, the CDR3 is TGTGCCAGCAGTTACCTCGGACTAGCGGTGGCCCAGTACTTC.

CDR3 sequence reads: CASRTTNTGELFF. DNA of the CDR3: TGTGCCAGCAGAACTACGAACACCGGGGAGCTGTTTTTT. The V and J genes are TRBV2 and TRBJ2-2; D remains ambiguous. The CDR3 runs 13 residues. Trimming stripped 6 bases from V and 0 bases from J, with 5 bases between. Germline-derived CDR1 and CDR2 are SNHLY and FYNNEI.

As DNA, the CDR3 is TGTGCCAGCAGCCGTCGGGGCGGGGAGCTGTTTTTT. Translating it yields CASSRRGGELFF. V and J are TRBV7-2 and TRBJ2-2; D is perhaps TRBD2 (5 bases). Germline CDR1 is SGHTA and CDR2 is FQGNSA. Trimming took off 5 bases at V and 7 bases at J, with 8 bases between the two ends. There are 12 residues in the CDR3.

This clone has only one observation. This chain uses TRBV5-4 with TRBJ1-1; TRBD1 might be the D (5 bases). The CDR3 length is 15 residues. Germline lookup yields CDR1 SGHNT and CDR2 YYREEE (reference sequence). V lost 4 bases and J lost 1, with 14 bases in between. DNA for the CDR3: TGTGCCAGCAGCAGACAGACCGGGCGGAACACTGAAGCTTTCTTT. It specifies CASSRQTGRNTEAFF.

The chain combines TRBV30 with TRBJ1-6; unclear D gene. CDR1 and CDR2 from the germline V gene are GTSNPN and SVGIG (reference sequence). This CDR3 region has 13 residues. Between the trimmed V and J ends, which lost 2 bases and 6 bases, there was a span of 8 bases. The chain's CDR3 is CAWSYTANSPLHF. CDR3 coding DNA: TGTGCCTGGAGTTATACAGCTAATTCACCCCTCCACTTT.

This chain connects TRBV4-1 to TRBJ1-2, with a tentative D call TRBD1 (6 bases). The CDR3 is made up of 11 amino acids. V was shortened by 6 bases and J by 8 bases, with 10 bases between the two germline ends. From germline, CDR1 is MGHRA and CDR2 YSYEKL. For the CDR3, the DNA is TGCGCCAGCAGTACAGGGATCGGCTACACCTTC. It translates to CASSTGIGYTF.

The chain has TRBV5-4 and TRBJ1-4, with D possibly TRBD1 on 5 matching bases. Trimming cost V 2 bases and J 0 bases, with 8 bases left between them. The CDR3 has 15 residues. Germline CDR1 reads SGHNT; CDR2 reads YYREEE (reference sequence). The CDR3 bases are TGTGCCAGCAGCTTCGACAGAGCAACTAATGAAAAACTGTTTTTT. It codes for CASSFDRATNEKLFF. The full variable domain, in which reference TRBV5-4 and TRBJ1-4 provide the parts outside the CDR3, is ETGVTQSPTHLIKTRGQQVTLRCSSQSGHNTVSWYQQALGQGPQFIFQYYREEENGRGNFPPRFSGLQFPNYSSELNVNALELDDSALYLCASSFDRATNEKLFFGSGTQLSVL.

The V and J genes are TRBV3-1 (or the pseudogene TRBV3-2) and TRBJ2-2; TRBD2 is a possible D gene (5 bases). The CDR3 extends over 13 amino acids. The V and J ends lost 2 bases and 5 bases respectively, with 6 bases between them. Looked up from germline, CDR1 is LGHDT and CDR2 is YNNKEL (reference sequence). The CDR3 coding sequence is TGTGCCAGCAGCCAACGGGGAACCGGGGAGCTGTTTTTT. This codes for CASSQRGTGELFF.

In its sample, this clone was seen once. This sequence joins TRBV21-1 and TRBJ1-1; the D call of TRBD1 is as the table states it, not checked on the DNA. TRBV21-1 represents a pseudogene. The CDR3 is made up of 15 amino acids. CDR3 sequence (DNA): TGTGCCAGCAGCACCCGACCGCAGGGGTGCACTGAAGCTTTCTTT. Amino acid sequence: CASSTRPQGCTEAFF.

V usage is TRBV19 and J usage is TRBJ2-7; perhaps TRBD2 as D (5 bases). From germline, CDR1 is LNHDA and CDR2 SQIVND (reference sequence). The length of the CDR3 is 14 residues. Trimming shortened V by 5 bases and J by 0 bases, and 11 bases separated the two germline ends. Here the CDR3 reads CASSAVGVSYEQYF. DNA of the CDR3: TGTGCCAGTAGTGCCGTCGGGGTCTCCTACGAGCAGTACTTC.

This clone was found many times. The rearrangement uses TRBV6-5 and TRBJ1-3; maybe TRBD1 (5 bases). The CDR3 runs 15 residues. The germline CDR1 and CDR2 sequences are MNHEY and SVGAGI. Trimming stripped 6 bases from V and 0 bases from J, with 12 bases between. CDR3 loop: CASSTGGSSGNTIYF. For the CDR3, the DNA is TGTGCCAGCAGCACGGGGGGGAGCTCTGGAAACACCATATATTTT.

DNA for the CDR3: TGTGCCAGCAGTCCCTCCCTGGATCTAGCGGGGGCCTACGAGCAGTACTTC. Protein sequence: CASSPSLDLAGAYEQYF. The rearrangement uses TRBV6-6 and TRBJ2-7; 10 positions match TRBD2. This CDR3 is built from 17 residues. Germline V CDR1 and CDR2: MNHNY, SVGAGI (reference sequence). V shed 5 bases, J shed 2 bases, and the junction held 12 bases outside the gene matches.

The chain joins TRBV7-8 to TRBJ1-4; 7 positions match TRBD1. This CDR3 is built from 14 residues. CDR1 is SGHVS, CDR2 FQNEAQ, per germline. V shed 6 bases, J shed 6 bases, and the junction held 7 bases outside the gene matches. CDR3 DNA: TGTGCCAGCAGTCAGGGGGGCGGTCATGAAAAACTGTTTTTT. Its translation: CASSQGGGHEKLFF.

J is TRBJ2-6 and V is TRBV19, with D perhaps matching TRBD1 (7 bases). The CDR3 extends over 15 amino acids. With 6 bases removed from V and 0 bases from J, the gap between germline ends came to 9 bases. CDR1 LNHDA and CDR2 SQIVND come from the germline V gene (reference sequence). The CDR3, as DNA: TGTGCCAGTAGGGAGGGGGCCTCTGGGGCCAACGTCCTGACTTTC. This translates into CASREGASGANVLTF.

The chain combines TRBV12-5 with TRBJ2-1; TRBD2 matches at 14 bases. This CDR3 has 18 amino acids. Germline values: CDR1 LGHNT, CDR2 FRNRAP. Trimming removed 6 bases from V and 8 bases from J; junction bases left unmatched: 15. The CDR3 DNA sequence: TGTGCTAGTGGCTCCAAGCCCATGGGACTAGCGGGAGATCATGAGCAGTTCTTC. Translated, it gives CASGSKPMGLAGDHEQFF.

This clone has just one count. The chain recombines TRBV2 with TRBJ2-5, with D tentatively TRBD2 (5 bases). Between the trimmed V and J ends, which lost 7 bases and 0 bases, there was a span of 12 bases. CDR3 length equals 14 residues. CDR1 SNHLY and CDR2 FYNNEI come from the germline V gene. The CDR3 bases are TGTGCCAGCACTCCCCCGGGGAACCAAGAGACCCAGTACTTC. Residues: CASTPPGNQETQYF.

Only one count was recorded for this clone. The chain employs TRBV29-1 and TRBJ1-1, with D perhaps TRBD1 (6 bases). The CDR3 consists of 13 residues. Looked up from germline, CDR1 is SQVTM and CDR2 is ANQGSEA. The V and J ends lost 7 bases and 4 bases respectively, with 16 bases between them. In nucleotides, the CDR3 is TGCAGCGCCCATAACCAGGGGAGCACTGAAGCTTTCTTT. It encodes CSAHNQGSTEAFF. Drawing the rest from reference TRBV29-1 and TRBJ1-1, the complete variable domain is SAVISQKPSRDICQRGTSLTIQCQVDSQVTMMFWYRQQPGQSLTLIATANQGSEATYESGFVIDKFPISRPNLTFSTLTVSNMSPEDSSIYLCSAHNQGSTEAFFGQGTRLTVV.

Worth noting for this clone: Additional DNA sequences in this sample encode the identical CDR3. The CDR3 DNA reads TGTGCCAGCAGCCTGGAGGCGGGGAGGGAGCAGTACTTC. Protein: CASSLEAGREQYF. The chain uses TRBV7-6 and TRBJ2-7; possible D gene TRBD2, 6 bases. CDR3 size: 13 residues. V shed 5 bases and J shed 7 bases, with 15 bases lying between them. From germline, CDR1 is SGHVS and CDR2 FNYEAQ.

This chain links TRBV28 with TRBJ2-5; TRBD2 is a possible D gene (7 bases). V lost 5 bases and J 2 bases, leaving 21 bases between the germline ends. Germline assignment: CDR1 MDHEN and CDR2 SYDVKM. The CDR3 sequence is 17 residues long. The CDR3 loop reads CASSPTRGGGGQETQYF. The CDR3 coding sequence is TGTGCCAGCAGTCCCACCCGTGGGGGGGGCGGTCAAGAGACCCAGTACTTC.

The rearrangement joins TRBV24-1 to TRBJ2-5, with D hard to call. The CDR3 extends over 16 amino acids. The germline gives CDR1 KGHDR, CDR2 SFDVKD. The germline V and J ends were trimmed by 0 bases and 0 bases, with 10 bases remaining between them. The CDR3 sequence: CATSDLQIGNQETQYF. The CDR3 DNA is TGTGCCACCAGTGATTTGCAAATTGGCAACCAAGAGACCCAGTACTTC.